This is a list of T cell receptor beta chains from one sample in a study of T cell responses to AZD1222 COVID-19 vaccine. The protocol was immunoSEQ multiplex PCR, while the TCRdb copy is restricted to in-frame clones and leaves out a portion. The data contain over 95,000 clones, around nine tenths of them singletons. This specimen was peripheral blood, taken on day 0 of AZD1222 vaccination. The receptors shown here come from an adult in good health. Both conserved end residues are part of each CDR3. D genes are given only for firm matches. Only some rows state a clone size, as once, few, many or a class for expanded clones.

NA,TRBV5-6,NA,TRBJ1-4,TGTGCCAGCAGCTTGGGGGCTACCGAAAAACTGTTTTTT,CASSLGATEKLFF
NA,TRBV9,TRBD1,TRBJ1-1,TGTGCCAGCAGCGCCACAACAGGGGGCACTGAAGCTTTCTTT,CASSATTGGTEAFF
NA,TRBV20-1,NA,TRBJ1-5,TGCAGTGCTAGTGGAGGGGTTAATCAGCCCCAGCATTTT,CSASGGVNQPQHF
NA,TRBV19,NA,TRBJ2-1,TGTGCCAGTACAGATAGACTAGATGAGCAGTTCTTC,CASTDRLDEQFF
NA,TRBV7-9,NA,TRBJ1-2,TGTGCCAGCAGCCCCAACGGGGGAGGCTATGGCTACACCTTC,CASSPNGGGYGYTF
once,TRBV7-8,NA,TRBJ2-1,TGTGCCAGCAGCACCTTGGACTATTACAATGAGCAGTTCTTC,CASSTLDYYNEQFF
NA,TRBV9,NA,TRBJ2-1,TGTGCCAGCAGCGTAGTGGGTGGTGAGCAGTTCTTC,CASSVVGGEQFF
NA,TRBV5-1,NA,TRBJ1-2,TGCGCCAGCAGCTTGGGGGGTGGCGCTGGAGACTATGGCTACACCTTC,CASSLGGGAGDYGYTF
NA,TRBV19,NA,TRBJ1-1,TGTGCCAGTCGATCCCTTAATGGGTTTGAAGCTTTCTTT,CASRSLNGFEAFF
NA,TRBV21-1,NA,TRBJ1-2,TGTGCCAGCGAGGCCTATGGCTACACCTTC,CASEAYGYTF
NA,TRBV5-1,NA,TRBJ1-3,TGCGCCAGCAGCTTGGAGGGGATAGGAAACACCATATATTTT,CASSLEGIGNTIYF
NA,TRBV7-2,NA,TRBJ1-4,TGTGCCAGCAGCTTAAGGGTGGCCGCCAATAATGAAAAACTGTTTTTT,CASSLRVAANNEKLFF
NA,TRBV10-3,NA,TRBJ1-1,TGTGCCATCAAGGGGGACGGAAGGGCTGAAGCTTTCTTT,CAIKGDGRAEAFF
NA,TRBV6-2/TRBV6-3,NA,TRBJ2-2,TGTGCCAGCAGTTATGGTACCTTCCCGATCGCCGGGGAGCTGTTTTTT,CASSYGTFPIAGELFF
NA,TRBV7-2,NA,TRBJ2-1,TGTGCCAGCAGCCTGATTATATACAATGAGCAGTTCTTC,CASSLIIYNEQFF
NA,TRBV5-4,TRBD2,TRBJ2-7,TGTGCCAGCAGCCGGACCGGAGCGGGAGGCTACGAGCAGTACTTC,CASSRTGAGGYEQYF
once,TRBV28,TRBD2,TRBJ2-1,TGTGCCAGCAGTTTACTAGCGGGAGCCAATGAGCAGTTCTTC,CASSLLAGANEQFF
NA,TRBV6-5,TRBD1,TRBJ1-1,TGTGCCAGCAGTAGTCCGGGACAGGGGGCCGCTGAAGCTTTCTTT,CASSSPGQGAAEAFF
few,TRBV2,NA,TRBJ1-2,TGTGCCAGCAGGAAAGACTACTATGGCTACACCTTC,CASRKDYYGYTF
NA,TRBV19,NA,TRBJ1-1,TGTGCCAGTAGTATAGTTTCCGGGACAGAAGCTTTCTTT,CASSIVSGTEAFF
NA,TRBV10-2,NA,TRBJ1-2,TGCGCCAGCAGTGGGGGAGGGACACCCAATGGCTACACCTTC,CASSGGGTPNGYTF
NA,TRBV4-3,TRBD2,TRBJ2-7,TGCGCCAGCAGCCAAGGAGGATACGATGCGGGAGTGTTCTACGAGCAGTACTTC,CASSQGGYDAGVFYEQYF
NA,TRBV27,NA,TRBJ2-7,TGTGCCAGCGGTCCAAGGAGCGAGCAGTACTTC,CASGPRSEQYF
NA,TRBV29-1,NA,TRBJ1-2,TGCAGCGCCACGGACAGCGGGCCCTATGGCTACACCTTC,CSATDSGPYGYTF
NA,TRBV12-3/TRBV12-4,NA,TRBJ1-1,TGTGCCAGCAGTTGGGCCTACACTGAAGCTTTCTTT,CASSWAYTEAFF
once,TRBV7-6,NA,TRBJ1-3,TGTGCCAGCAGTTTGCAGGGAGCTGGAAACACCATATATTTT,CASSLQGAGNTIYF
NA,TRBV7-9,NA,TRBJ1-2,TGTGCCAGCAGCGGACGGACCTATGGCTACACCTTC,CASSGRTYGYTF
NA,TRBV29-1,TRBD2,TRBJ2-1,TGCAGCGTTCGAGGGCGGGAGGGCCCCATCAGCGAGCAGTTCTTC,CSVRGREGPISEQFF
NA,TRBV7-2,TRBD1,TRBJ2-7,TGTGCCAGCAGCTTAAACTCGGGACAGGGAACCTACGAGCAGTACTTC,CASSLNSGQGTYEQYF
NA,TRBV29-1,NA,TRBJ2-1,TGCAGCGTTGTCCCAGGGGCGATTGAGCAGTTCTTC,CSVVPGAIEQFF
NA,TRBV5-1,NA,TRBJ2-1,TGCGCCAGCAGCTTGGCCGGCGGGGTTGAGGAGCAGTTCTTC,CASSLAGGVEEQFF
NA,TRBV3-1/TRBV3-2,NA,TRBJ2-6,TGTGCCAGCAGCCAAGATGAGGGGGGCGTCGGACTATCTGGGGCCAACGTCCTGACTTTC,CASSQDEGGVGLSGANVLTF
NA,TRBV3-1/TRBV3-2,NA,TRBJ2-1,TGTGCCAGCAGCCAAGCGGGGTACAATGAGCAGTTCTTC,CASSQAGYNEQFF
few,TRBV9,TRBD2,TRBJ2-1,TGTGCCAGCAGCGTAGGGCCTAGCGGGAGGGCCGCTGAGCAGTTCTTC,CASSVGPSGRAAEQFF
once,TRBV27,NA,TRBJ2-7,TGTGCCAGCGGGCCGGTCCTCGGGGCCGAGCAGTACTTC,CASGPVLGAEQYF
NA,TRBV9,NA,TRBJ2-3,TGTGCCAGCAGCGCCCTGGAGGGGGGGGGCACAGATACGCAGTATTTT,CASSALEGGGTDTQYF
NA,TRBV12-3/TRBV12-4,NA,TRBJ1-1,TGTGCCAGCAGTTTTTTCGGGGGAACTGAAGCTTTCTTT,CASSFFGGTEAFF